The sequence of this TCR beta chain was determined in a study of blood T cell repertoires in COVID-19. Study-level information: Whether acute or convalescent, the COVID-19 samples came from the United States, Italy and Spain.

Method: immunoSEQ multiplex PCR; TCRdb's copy keeps in-frame clones and lacks some. The sample has over 90,000 clones; around 90% are singletons. Looked up from germline, CDR1 is SGHTA and CDR2 is FQGNSA. Unmatched junction bases numbered 7, after V lost 5 bases and J lost 5 bases. The CDR3 has 14 amino acids. The TCR was taken from a woman aged 70-85 years with acute or convalescent COVID-19. The sample comprised peripheral blood. This chain links TRBV7-2 with TRBJ1-1, with 8 positions matching TRBD1. The CDR3 region has the DNA TGTGCCAGCAGCACTGGACAGGGAAGGACTGAAGCTTTCTTT. This translates into CASSTGQGRTEAFF.